This is a list of T cell receptor beta chains from one sample in a study of control samples from healthy donors and cancer patients. The method was immunoSEQ multiplex PCR; TCRdb's version includes in-frame clones alone and lacks a portion of them. The sample has 98,000 or so clones, approximately 84% seen once; the top ten hold 6.5%. Material for sequencing was blood. These receptors were obtained from a man between 18 and 35 years old in good health. Each CDR3 is given with its conserved first and last residue. The D gene is left open where the match is weak. Clone size, where shown, is once, few, many, or a class for clones that have expanded.

j_gene | d_gene | v_gene | abundance | CDR3aa | CDR3nt
TRBJ1-6 | NA | TRBV19 | NA | CASTNSARGSYNSPLHF | TGTGCCAGCACGAATTCCGCCAGGGGCTCCTATAATTCACCCCTCCACTTT
TRBJ1-1 | NA | TRBV12-3/TRBV12-4 | NA | CASSHGTALAFF | TGTGCCAGCAGCCACGGGACTGCTCTAGCTTTCTTT
TRBJ2-5 | NA | TRBV3-1/TRBV3-2 | NA | CASSQGGTQPRETQYF | TGTGCCAGCAGCCAAGGCGGGACACAGCCTCGGGAGACCCAGTACTTC
TRBJ2-1 | NA | TRBV27 | NA | CASSFSQGRYNEQFF | TGTGCCAGCAGTTTTAGTCAGGGCCGCTACAATGAGCAGTTCTTC
TRBJ1-5 | TRBD1 | TRBV20-1 | NA | CSASLTGGRQPQHF | TGCAGTGCTAGTCTCACAGGGGGACGGCAGCCCCAGCATTTT
TRBJ2-2 | TRBD1 | TRBV5-1 | NA | CASSLERQGANTGELFF | TGCGCCAGCAGCTTGGAGCGACAGGGGGCGAACACCGGGGAGCTGTTTTTT
TRBJ1-6 | NA | TRBV5-6 | NA | CASSLGSGVNSPLHF | TGTGCCAGCAGCTTGGGATCAGGGGTTAATTCACCCCTCCACTTT
TRBJ2-7 | NA | TRBV9 | NA | CASSKTGAGPLEQYF | TGTGCCAGCAGTAAAACGGGGGCAGGGCCACTGGAGCAGTACTTC
TRBJ1-1 | NA | TRBV19 | NA | CASSAEISGNTEAFF | TGTGCCAGTAGTGCCGAAATATCCGGGAACACTGAAGCTTTCTTT
TRBJ1-1 | TRBD1 | TRBV7-9 | few | CASSSTGEADAFF | TGTGCCAGCAGCTCTACAGGGGAGGCGGACGCTTTCTTT
TRBJ2-5 | TRBD1 | TRBV7-9 | once | CASSTDRGLETQYF | TGTGCCAGCAGCACCGACAGGGGCCTGGAGACCCAGTACTTC
TRBJ2-7 | TRBD1 | TRBV9 | NA | CASSVIDRAGEQYF | TGTGCCAGCAGCGTTATAGACAGGGCGGGCGAGCAGTACTTC
TRBJ1-2 | NA | TRBV28 | NA | CASSLSGTSFVYGYTF | TGTGCCAGCAGTTTATCAGGGACCTCCTTCGTCTATGGCTACACCTTC
TRBJ1-2 | NA | TRBV6-2/TRBV6-3 | once | CASSYSKVGSQYGYTF | TGTGCCAGCAGTTACTCGAAAGTGGGGTCCCAGTATGGCTACACCTTC
TRBJ2-3 | TRBD1 | TRBV30 | NA | CAWRGPQGTLWGDTQYF | TGTGCCTGGAGGGGACCACAGGGGACACTATGGGGAGATACGCAGTATTTT
TRBJ2-7 | TRBD1 | TRBV7-8 | NA | CASSPRGQYPTYEQYF | TGTGCCAGCAGCCCCAGGGGGCAGTACCCGACCTACGAGCAGTACTTC
TRBJ2-1 | NA | TRBV4-3 | NA | CASSQDPGYEQFF | TGCGCCAGCAGCCAAGACCCGGGGTATGAGCAGTTCTTC
TRBJ2-7 | TRBD1 | TRBV6-1 | NA | CASSEGQGLSYEQYF | TGTGCCAGCAGTGAGGGACAGGGACTTTCCTACGAGCAGTACTTC
TRBJ2-5 | TRBD1 | TRBV7-9 | NA | CASSWNLGGVRVETQYF | TGTGCCAGCAGCTGGAACCTAGGGGGCGTGAGGGTAGAGACCCAGTACTTC
TRBJ1-2 | NA | TRBV2 | NA | CASKLRATLYGYTF | TGTGCCAGCAAATTGAGGGCCACCCTATATGGCTACACCTTC
TRBJ2-2 | NA | TRBV19 | NA | CASSWVAGELFF | TGTGCCAGTAGTTGGGTCGCCGGGGAGCTGTTTTTT
TRBJ1-1 | NA | TRBV19 | NA | CASSKFAGNTEAFF | TGTGCCAGTAGTAAGTTTGCGGGGAACACTGAAGCTTTCTTT
TRBJ2-7 | NA | TRBV12-3/TRBV12-4 | NA | CASSSTYEQYF | TGTGCCAGCAGCTCAACCTACGAGCAGTACTTC
TRBJ2-6 | NA | TRBV19 | NA | CASSIMGTGANVLTF | TGTGCCAGTAGTATTATGGGTACTGGGGCCAACGTCCTGACTTTC
TRBJ2-7 | NA | TRBV6-6 | NA | CASSNQLLRGVYEQYF | TGTGCCAGCAGTAACCAACTTTTGCGGGGTGTCTACGAGCAGTACTTC
TRBJ2-1 | TRBD2 | TRBV6-6 | NA | CASMSSGVYNEQFF | TGTGCCAGCATGTCTAGCGGGGTCTACAATGAGCAGTTCTTC
TRBJ1-1 | NA | TRBV3-1/TRBV3-2 | NA | CASSPHRVMNTEAFF | TGTGCCAGCAGCCCACACAGGGTCATGAACACTGAAGCTTTCTTT
TRBJ1-1 | TRBD1 | TRBV27 | NA | CASRYRGGTEAFF | TGTGCCAGCAGGTACAGGGGGGGCACTGAAGCTTTCTTT
TRBJ1-2 | TRBD1 | TRBV7-9 | once | CASSIPTGHGYTF | TGTGCCAGCAGCATACCGACAGGGCATGGCTACACCTTC
TRBJ2-6 | NA | TRBV24-1 | NA | CATSDGSRSGANVLTF | TGTGCCACCAGTGATGGCAGCCGCTCTGGGGCCAACGTCCTGACTTTC
TRBJ2-1 | TRBD2 | TRBV9 | few | CASSVGGGLAGSLGTYNEQFF | TGTGCCAGCAGCGTAGGAGGAGGACTAGCGGGGTCTCTTGGAACCTACAATGAGCAGTTCTTC
TRBJ1-5 | TRBD1 | TRBV5-5 | NA | CASSPGTVNQPQHF | TGTGCCAGCAGCCCTGGGACAGTCAATCAGCCCCAGCATTTT
TRBJ2-5 | NA | TRBV5-1 | NA | CASSFRGAETQYF | TGCGCCAGCAGTTTTAGGGGTGCGGAGACCCAGTACTTC
TRBJ2-2 | NA | TRBV7-9 | NA | CASSLAPRPTENTGELFF | TGTGCCAGCAGCTTAGCTCCCCGGCCAACGGAGAACACCGGGGAGCTGTTTTTT
TRBJ1-5 | TRBD1 | TRBV5-1 | NA | CASSVTGDTNQPQHF | TGCGCCAGCAGCGTGACAGGGGACACTAATCAGCCCCAGCATTTT
TRBJ1-3 | NA | TRBV2 | NA | CASTVTHSGNTIYF | TGTGCCAGCACAGTCACCCACTCTGGAAACACCATATATTTT
TRBJ1-2 | NA | TRBV15 | NA | CATSRGEEGGWKDGYTF | TGTGCCACCAGCAGAGGGGAAGAGGGAGGGTGGAAGGACGGCTACACCTTC
TRBJ1-5 | TRBD1 | TRBV19 | NA | CASSNRDRGTGYRDQPQHF | TGTGCCAGTAGCAACCGGGACAGGGGAACAGGCTACCGGGATCAGCCCCAGCATTTT
TRBJ1-1 | NA | TRBV7-2 | NA | CASSSTPWDTEAFF | TGTGCCAGCAGCTCGACCCCCTGGGACACTGAAGCTTTCTTT
TRBJ2-6 | TRBD1 | TRBV7-9 | NA | CASSLEVRDRAGANVLTF | TGTGCCAGCAGCTTAGAGGTTAGGGACAGGGCTGGGGCCAACGTCCTGACTTTC
TRBJ2-3 | NA | TRBV29-1 | few | CSADADRTDTQYF | TGCAGCGCCGATGCAGACCGCACAGATACGCAGTATTTT
TRBJ2-3 | TRBD1 | TRBV3-1/TRBV3-2 | NA | CASSQYRLGRGRGTDTQYF | TGTGCCAGCAGCCAATATAGGCTCGGCAGGGGGCGCGGCACAGATACGCAGTATTTT
TRBJ1-2 | NA | TRBV12-3/TRBV12-4 | NA | CASSLDRAGGYTF | TGTGCCAGCAGTTTAGACAGGGCAGGTGGCTACACCTTC
TRBJ2-1 | NA | TRBV18 | NA | CASSPYGTLSSYNEQFF | TGTGCCAGCTCACCGTACGGGACACTCAGCTCCTACAATGAGCAGTTCTTC
TRBJ1-1 | TRBD1 | TRBV30 | NA | CAWRLGDRHTEAFF | TGTGCCTGGAGACTCGGGGACAGACACACTGAAGCTTTCTTT
TRBJ2-3 | TRBD2 | TRBV28 | NA | CASSPGTSGASTDTQYF | TGTGCCAGCAGCCCCGGGACTAGCGGAGCTAGCACAGATACGCAGTATTTT
TRBJ1-4 | TRBD1 | TRBV7-8 | NA | CASSWPGGVNEKLFF | TGTGCCAGCAGCTGGCCAGGGGGGGTTAATGAAAAACTGTTTTTT
TRBJ1-2 | TRBD1 | TRBV7-6 | NA | CASSSGQVVYGYTF | TGTGCCAGCAGCTCGGGACAGGTTGTCTATGGCTACACCTTC
TRBJ2-3 | TRBD1 | TRBV5-1 | NA | CASMDRRNTDTQYF | TGCGCCAGCATGGACAGGAGGAACACAGATACGCAGTATTTT
TRBJ1-2 | NA | TRBV7-2 | once | CASSPGYSGWDGGYTF | TGTGCCAGCAGCCCGGGTTATTCGGGTTGGGATGGTGGCTACACCTTC
TRBJ1-2 | NA | TRBV11-2 | NA | CASVPASYYGYTF | TGTGCCAGCGTCCCTGCCAGCTACTATGGCTACACCTTC
TRBJ1-1 | NA | TRBV10-3 | NA | CAIWAGQLNTEAFF | TGTGCCATCTGGGCCGGACAGCTGAACACTGAAGCTTTCTTT
TRBJ1-1 | NA | TRBV12-3/TRBV12-4 | once | CASSEQGFTEAFF | TGTGCCAGCAGTGAACAGGGTTTCACTGAAGCTTTCTTT
TRBJ2-3 | TRBD2 | TRBV24-1 | once | CATSDLGGGPDTQYF | TGTGCCACCAGTGATTTGGGCGGGGGGCCCGATACGCAGTATTTT